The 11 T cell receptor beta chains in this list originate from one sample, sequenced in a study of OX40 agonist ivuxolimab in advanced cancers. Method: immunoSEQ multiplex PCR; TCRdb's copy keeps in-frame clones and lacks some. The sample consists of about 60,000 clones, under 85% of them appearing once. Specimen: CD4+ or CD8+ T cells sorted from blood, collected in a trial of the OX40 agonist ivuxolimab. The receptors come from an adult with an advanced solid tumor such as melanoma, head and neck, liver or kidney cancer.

The CDR3 is CASTDTPSTDTQYF. The CDR3 coding sequence is TGTGCCAGCACCGACACCCCTAGCACAGATACGCAGTATTTT. The chain couples TRBV6-5 to TRBJ2-3; D gene unclear. Germline-derived CDR1 and CDR2 are MNHEY and SVGAGI. V was cut by 7 bases and J by 0 bases, with 11 bases left in between. This CDR3 spans 14 amino acids.

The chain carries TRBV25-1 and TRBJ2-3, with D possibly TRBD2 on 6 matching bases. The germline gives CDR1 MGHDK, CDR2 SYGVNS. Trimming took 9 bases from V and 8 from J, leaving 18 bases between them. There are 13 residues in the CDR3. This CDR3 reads CASSGTVSGTQYF. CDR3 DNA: TGTGCCAGTAGCGGTACGGTGTCAGGTACGCAGTATTTT.

CDR3 sequence reads: CASSVAVNTEAFF. The CDR3 region has the DNA TGTGCCAGCAGCGTAGCCGTTAACACTGAAGCTTTCTTT. This chain connects TRBV9 to TRBJ1-1; D is ambiguous. CDR1 is SGDLS and CDR2 is YYNGEE in the germline V gene. This CDR3 is 13 amino acids long. The V and J ends lost 0 bases and 2 bases respectively, with 5 bases between them.

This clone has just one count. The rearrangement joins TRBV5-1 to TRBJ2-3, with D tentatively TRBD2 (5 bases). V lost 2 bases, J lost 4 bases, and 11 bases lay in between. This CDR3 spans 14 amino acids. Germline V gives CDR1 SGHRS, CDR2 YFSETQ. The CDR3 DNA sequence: TGCGCCAGCAGCTTAGGGCAGGAGGCAGATACGCAGTATTTT. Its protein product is CASSLGQEADTQYF. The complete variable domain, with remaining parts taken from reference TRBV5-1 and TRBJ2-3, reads KAGVTQTPRYLIKTRGQQVTLSCSPISGHRSVSWYQQTPGQGLQFLFEYFSETQRNKGNFPGRFSGRQFSNSRSEMNVSTLELGDSALYLCASSLGQEADTQYFGPGTRLTVL.

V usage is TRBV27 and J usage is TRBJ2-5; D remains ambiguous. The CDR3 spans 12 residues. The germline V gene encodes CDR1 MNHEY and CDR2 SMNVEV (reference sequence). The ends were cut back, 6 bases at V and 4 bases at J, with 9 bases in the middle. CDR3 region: CASRMSGETQYF. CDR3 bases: TGTGCCAGCAGGATGTCCGGAGAGACCCAGTACTTC.

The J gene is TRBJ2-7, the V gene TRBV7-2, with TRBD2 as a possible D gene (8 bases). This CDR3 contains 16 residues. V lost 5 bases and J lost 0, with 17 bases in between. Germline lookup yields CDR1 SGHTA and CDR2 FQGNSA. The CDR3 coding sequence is TGTGCCAGCAGCCAGAAGGGGGCGGGGGGCTCCTACGAGCAGTACTTC. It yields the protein CASSQKGAGGSYEQYF. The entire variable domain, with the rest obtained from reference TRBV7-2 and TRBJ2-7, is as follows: GAGVSQSPSNKVTEKGKDVELRCDPISGHTALYWYRQSLGQGLEFLIYFQGNSAPDKSGLPSDRFSAERTGGSVSTLTIQRTQQEDSAVYLCASSQKGAGGSYEQYFGPGTRLTVT.

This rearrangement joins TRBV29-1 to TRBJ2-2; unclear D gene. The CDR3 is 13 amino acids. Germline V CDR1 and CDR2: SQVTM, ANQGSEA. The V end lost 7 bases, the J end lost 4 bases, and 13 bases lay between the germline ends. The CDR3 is CSATTVTTGELFF. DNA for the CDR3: TGCAGCGCAACGACGGTTACCACCGGGGAGCTGTTTTTT.

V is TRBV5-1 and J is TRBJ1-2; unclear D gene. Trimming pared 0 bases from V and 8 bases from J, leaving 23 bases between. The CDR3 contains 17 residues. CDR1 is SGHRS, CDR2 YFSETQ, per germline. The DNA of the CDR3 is TGCGCCAGCAGCTTGGGTCCAGGTCAACCGCCAGGTGGGGGCTACACCTTC. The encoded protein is CASSLGPGQPPGGGYTF.

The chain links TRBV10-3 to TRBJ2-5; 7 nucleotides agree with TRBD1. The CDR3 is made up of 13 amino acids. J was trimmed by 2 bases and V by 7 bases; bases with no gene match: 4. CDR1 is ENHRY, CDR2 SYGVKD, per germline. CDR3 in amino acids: CAINRDSQETQYF. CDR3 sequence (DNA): TGTGCCATCAACAGGGACAGTCAAGAGACCCAGTACTTC.

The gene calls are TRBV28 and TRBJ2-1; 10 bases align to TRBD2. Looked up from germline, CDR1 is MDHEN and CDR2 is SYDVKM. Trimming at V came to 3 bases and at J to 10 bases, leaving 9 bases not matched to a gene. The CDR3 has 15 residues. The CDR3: CASSFVLAGVYEQFF. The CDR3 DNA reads TGTGCCAGCAGTTTTGTGCTAGCGGGGGTATACGAGCAGTTCTTC.

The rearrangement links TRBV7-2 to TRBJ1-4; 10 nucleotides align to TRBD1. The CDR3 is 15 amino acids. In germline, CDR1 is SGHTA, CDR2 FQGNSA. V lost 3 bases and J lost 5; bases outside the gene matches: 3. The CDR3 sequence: CASSFWTGGNEKLFF. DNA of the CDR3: TGTGCCAGCAGCTTCTGGACAGGGGGAAATGAAAAACTGTTTTTT.